The clone carrying this T cell receptor (beta chain) was counted ten times or more. After constant-region reverse-primer amplification, full-length variable regions underwent semi-nested PCR with Nested Universal Primer A. TCRdb reprocessed the 5' RACE reads via MiXCR and lists one record per CDR3 protein. This table holds roughly 60,000 distinct CDR3 sequences, more than 25% found once. Tregs were sorted as CD4+CD25+CD127-/low cells. Trimming took 6 bases from V and 0 from J; bases not matched to a gene: 8. The CDR3 spans 15 residues. CDR1 and CDR2 (germline): DFQATT, SNEGSKA (reference sequence). Sequencing input: tumor-infiltrating Tregs sorted from the breast tumor. The gene calls are TRBV20-1 and TRBJ2-1; 7 bases align to TRBD2. The TCR comes from a female donor with breast cancer. This CDR3 is CSARISGISYNEQFF. The DNA of the CDR3 is TGCAGTGCCCGCATAAGCGGGATCTCCTACAATGAGCAGTTCTTC.